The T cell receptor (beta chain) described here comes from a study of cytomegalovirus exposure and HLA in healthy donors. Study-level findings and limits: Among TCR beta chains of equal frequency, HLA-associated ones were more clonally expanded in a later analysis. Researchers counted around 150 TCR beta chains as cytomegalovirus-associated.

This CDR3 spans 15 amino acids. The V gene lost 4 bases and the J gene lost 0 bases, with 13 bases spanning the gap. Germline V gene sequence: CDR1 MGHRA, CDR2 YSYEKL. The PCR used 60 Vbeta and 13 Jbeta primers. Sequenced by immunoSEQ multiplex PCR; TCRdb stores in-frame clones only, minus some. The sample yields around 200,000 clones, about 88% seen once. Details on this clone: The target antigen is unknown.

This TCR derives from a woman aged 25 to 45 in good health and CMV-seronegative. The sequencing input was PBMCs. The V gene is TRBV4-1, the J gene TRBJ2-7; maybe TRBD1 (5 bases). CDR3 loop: CASSPSGLSSYEQYF. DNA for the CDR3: TGCGCCAGCAGCCCGTCAGGGCTAAGCTCCTACGAGCAGTACTTC.